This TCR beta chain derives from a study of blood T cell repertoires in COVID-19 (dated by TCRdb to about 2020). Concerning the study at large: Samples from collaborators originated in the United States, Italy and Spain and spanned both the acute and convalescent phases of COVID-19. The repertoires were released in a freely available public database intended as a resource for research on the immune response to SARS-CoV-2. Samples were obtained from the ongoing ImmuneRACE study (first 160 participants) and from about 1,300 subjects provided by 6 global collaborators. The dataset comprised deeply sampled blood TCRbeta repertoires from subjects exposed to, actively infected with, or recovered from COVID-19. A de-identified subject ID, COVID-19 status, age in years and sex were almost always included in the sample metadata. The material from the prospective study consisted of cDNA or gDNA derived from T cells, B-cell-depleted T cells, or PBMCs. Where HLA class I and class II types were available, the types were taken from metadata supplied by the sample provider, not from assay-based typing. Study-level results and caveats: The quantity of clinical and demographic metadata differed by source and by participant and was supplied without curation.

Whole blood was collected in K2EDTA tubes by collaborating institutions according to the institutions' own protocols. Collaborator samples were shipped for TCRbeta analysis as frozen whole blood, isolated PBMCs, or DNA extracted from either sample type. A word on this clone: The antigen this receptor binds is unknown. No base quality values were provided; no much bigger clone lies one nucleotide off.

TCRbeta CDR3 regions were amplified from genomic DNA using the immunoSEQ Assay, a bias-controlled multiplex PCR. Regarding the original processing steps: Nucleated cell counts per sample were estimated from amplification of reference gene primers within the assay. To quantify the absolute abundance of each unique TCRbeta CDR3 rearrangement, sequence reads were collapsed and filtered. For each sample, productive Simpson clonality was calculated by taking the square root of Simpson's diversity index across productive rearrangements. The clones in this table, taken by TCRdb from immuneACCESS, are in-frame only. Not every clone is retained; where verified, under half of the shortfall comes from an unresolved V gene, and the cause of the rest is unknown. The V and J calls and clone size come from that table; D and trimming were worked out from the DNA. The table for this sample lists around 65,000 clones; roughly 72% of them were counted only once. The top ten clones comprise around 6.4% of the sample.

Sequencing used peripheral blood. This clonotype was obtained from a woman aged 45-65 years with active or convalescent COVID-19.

The CDR3 region: CASSLELANYQETQYF. The DNA reads as follows: TGTGCCAGCAGCTTAGAACTAGCGAACTACCAAGAGACCCAGTACTTC. The rearrangement combines TRBV7-2 with TRBJ2-5, and 7 bases in between align with TRBD2. V is cut back by 1 base and J by 0 bases, with 5 bases in the junction unmatched. From a lookup of the germline V gene, CDR1 and CDR2 are SGHTA and FQGNSA. Including cysteine and phenylalanine, the CDR3 has 16 amino acids. Only the CDR3 part of the read is kept: 48 bases, read in frame from the first base.